The clone carrying this T cell receptor beta chain appeared a few times. CDR1 is DFQATT, CDR2 SNEGSKA, per germline (reference sequence). This CDR3 has 14 residues. Germline trimming cut 6 bases from V and 1 base from J; bases unmatched to any gene: 8. The data derive from a study of patients and donors after allogeneic stem cell transplantation. Each CDR3 protein gets one entry after TCRdb re-called the RT-PCR reads with MiXCR. This table holds about 400,000 distinct CDR3 sequences, approximately 16% found once. This rearrangement joins TRBV20-1 to TRBJ1-1; 7 positions match TRBD1. This clonotype originated in a human donor who was either an allogeneic HSCT recipient or a stem cell or donor lymphocyte infusion donor (not recorded which). It is not recorded whose cells these are; they may come from a transplant donor. What was sequenced was blood, either unsorted or a sorted T cell fraction (not recorded which). The CDR3 is CSATTRGANTEAFF. In DNA form, the CDR3 reads TGCAGTGCCACCACCAGGGGGGCGAACACTGAAGCTTTCTTT.